This is a list of T cell receptor beta chains from one sample in a study of shared clonotypes between healthy human individuals. Using immunoSEQ multiplex PCR, the repertoire was profiled, and TCRdb retains in-frame clones only, with some absent. The sample consists of hundreds of thousands of clones, roughly 72% of them appearing once. Sequenced material: memory CD4+ T cells sorted from blood. The origin of the receptors is a woman aged 30 to 39 in good health. The CDR3 runs from the conserved cysteine through the conserved F or W. The D gene is left open where the match is weak. The size of a clone is reported for some rows only, either as once, few or many, or as a class for expanded clones.

D	size	V	J	DNA	CDR3
.	.	TRBV7-2	TRBJ2-3	TGTGCCAGCAGCTTATCGCTACTAGAGACAGATACGCAGTATTTT	CASSLSLLETDTQYF
.	.	TRBV19	TRBJ2-1	TGTGCCAGTATCTGGGACAATGAGCAGTTCTTC	CASIWDNEQFF
TRBD1	.	TRBV5-1	TRBJ1-2	TGCGCCAGCAGGGAGGGACAGAACTATGGCTACACCTTC	CASREGQNYGYTF
TRBD1	once	TRBV11-2	TRBJ2-7	TGTGCCAGCAGCTTCGGACAGGGGACAAACGAGCAGTACTTC	CASSFGQGTNEQYF
.	.	TRBV6-5	TRBJ2-5	TGTGCCAGCAGTTACGGACAGGGAGGGGAGACCCAGTACTTC	CASSYGQGGETQYF
TRBD1	.	TRBV27	TRBJ2-7	TGTGCCAGCAGTAACTGGGAGACAGGGGACTACGAGCAGTACTTC	CASSNWETGDYEQYF
.	.	TRBV2	TRBJ2-3	TGTGCCAGCAGTGAAAGTCGCACAGATACGCAGTATTTT	CASSESRTDTQYF
TRBD2	.	TRBV10-2	TRBJ2-1	TGCGCCAGCAAAGAGGCTAGCGGGAGGGAGCAGTTCTTC	CASKEASGREQFF
TRBD2	.	TRBV5-1	TRBJ2-5	TGCGCCAGCAGCTTGGAGCCAGCGGGACAAGAGACCCAGTACTTC	CASSLEPAGQETQYF
TRBD2	.	TRBV5-4	TRBJ2-1	TGTGCCAGCAGCCTGGGGCGGGCCAGCGGGAGTTCCAATGAGCAGTTCTTC	CASSLGRASGSSNEQFF
.	.	TRBV27	TRBJ1-5	TGTGCCAGCAGTGCGGACGGCAATCAGCCCCAGCATTTT	CASSADGNQPQHF
.	.	TRBV19	TRBJ1-5	TGTGCCAGTAGTGCGCAGGGTGGGAGCAATCAGCCCCAGCATTTT	CASSAQGGSNQPQHF
TRBD2	.	TRBV15	TRBJ2-2	TGTGCCACCAGCAGAGGCGCGGGAGGGCCGAGGACCGGGGAGCTGTTTTTT	CATSRGAGGPRTGELFF
.	.	TRBV11-2	TRBJ1-2	TGTGCCAGCAGCTTCCGGGACGGGAAAAATTGGCCGTATGGCTACACCTTC	CASSFRDGKNWPYGYTF
.	.	TRBV25-1	TRBJ2-3	TGTGCCAGCAGTGAATGGGTCAGTAGCACAGATACGCAGTATTTT	CASSEWVSSTDTQYF
.	few	TRBV27	TRBJ2-6	TGTGCCAGCAGTTTATCTAGTACGGGTTTCTCTGGGGCCAACGTCCTGACTTTC	CASSLSSTGFSGANVLTF
.	.	TRBV5-1	TRBJ2-7	TGCGCCAGCAGAAGGGGGGAACCCTACGAGCAGTACTTC	CASRRGEPYEQYF
TRBD2	.	TRBV19	TRBJ2-1	TGTGCCAGTAGTAGAGGACTAGCGGTCTCGAATGAGCAGTTCTTC	CASSRGLAVSNEQFF
TRBD1	.	TRBV7-2	TRBJ1-1	TGTGCCAGCAGCTCAATGACAGGGGGCTTCACTGAAGCTTTCTTT	CASSSMTGGFTEAFF
.	once	TRBV6-1	TRBJ2-7	TGTGCCAGCAGTGGGACATCGAATACCTACGAGCAGTACTTC	CASSGTSNTYEQYF
.	.	TRBV19	TRBJ2-5	TGTGCCAGTAGTGCGCAGCAAGAGACCCAGTACTTC	CASSAQQETQYF
.	.	TRBV5-5	TRBJ2-2	TGTGCCAGCAGCCTGACATCGAACACCGGGGAGCTGTTTTTT	CASSLTSNTGELFF
.	.	TRBV6-1	TRBJ2-5	TGTGCCAGCATCCCTTTGAGGGATCCACAAGAGACCCAGTACTTC	CASIPLRDPQETQYF
.	.	TRBV2	TRBJ1-4	TGTGCCTGCAGCGTAGGGGACTCTAATGAAAAACTGTTTTTT	CACSVGDSNEKLFF
TRBD1	few	TRBV25-1	TRBJ1-4	TGTGCCAGCAGTGAAACCCGGACAGGGTTTAATTATGAAAAACTGTTTTTT	CASSETRTGFNYEKLFF
.	.	TRBV27	TRBJ2-7	TGTGCCAGCAGAAACACCGGGACTCGCATCTACGAGCAGTACTTC	CASRNTGTRIYEQYF
.	.	TRBV4-2	TRBJ1-1	TGTGCCAGCAGCCAAGCCGGGGCCGTGAACACTGAAGCTTTCTTT	CASSQAGAVNTEAFF
.	.	TRBV2	TRBJ2-7	TGTGCCAGCGCCAAACTAGGCAGCGAGCAGTACTTC	CASAKLGSEQYF
.	.	TRBV28	TRBJ2-3	TGTGCCAGCAGTTTTTTTGGGGGGCGCACAGATACGCAGTATTTT	CASSFFGGRTDTQYF
.	few	TRBV5-6	TRBJ1-2	TGTGCCAGCATGTTATCCGAGACAGGCCTTTATGGCTACACCTTC	CASMLSETGLYGYTF
TRBD2	.	TRBV7-9	TRBJ2-7	TGTGCCAGCAGCTTCGGGACTAGCGGTGTCAACGAGCAGTACTTC	CASSFGTSGVNEQYF
.	.	TRBV28	TRBJ1-2	TGTGCCAGCAGTTTTGAGCTAACAGCTAACTATGGCTACACCTTC	CASSFELTANYGYTF
.	.	TRBV28	TRBJ2-7	TGTGCCAGCAGTTTGGGGACACCACCCTACGAGCAGTACTTC	CASSLGTPPYEQYF
TRBD1	.	TRBV10-3	TRBJ2-7	TGTGCCATCAGGGGGGTGGGGACAGAGCACTACGAGCAGTACTTC	CAIRGVGTEHYEQYF
.	.	TRBV29-1	TRBJ1-1	TGCAGCGTTGAAGAGCTGATGGGAACTGAAGCTTTCTTT	CSVEELMGTEAFF
.	.	TRBV11-2	TRBJ2-3	TGTGCCAGCAGCTTAGCGGGACGAACAGATACGCAGTATTTT	CASSLAGRTDTQYF
TRBD1	.	TRBV2	TRBJ2-3	TGTGCCAGCAGTGAAGTGAAGACAGGGGCCACAGATACGCAGTATTTT	CASSEVKTGATDTQYF
TRBD1	few	TRBV30	TRBJ2-7	TGTGCCTGGAGGGGTGGGACAGTCTCCGAGCAGTACTTC	CAWRGGTVSEQYF
.	.	TRBV6-6	TRBJ1-3	TGTGCCAGCGGCAGCAGGGCAACCTCTGGAAACACCATATATTTT	CASGSRATSGNTIYF
TRBD1	.	TRBV5-1	TRBJ2-2	TGCGCCAGCAGCCCCCTGGACAGGGACACCGGGGAGCTGTTTTTT	CASSPLDRDTGELFF
TRBD2	.	TRBV11-2	TRBJ2-3	TGTGCCAGCAGCGAGATAAGCGGGAGGGCCCCGATCGGTACGCAGTATTTT	CASSEISGRAPIGTQYF
.	.	TRBV30	TRBJ1-5	TGTGCCTGGAAAGGCAGGGATCAGCCCCAGCATTTT	CAWKGRDQPQHF
.	.	TRBV6-1	TRBJ1-2	TGTGCCAGCAGTACCCAACGGGGGGACTATGGCTACACCTTC	CASSTQRGDYGYTF
.	.	TRBV7-2	TRBJ2-2	TGTGCCAGCAGCCCCTACATCGGGGAGCTGTTTTTT	CASSPYIGELFF
.	.	TRBV29-1	TRBJ1-3	TGCAGCGTTGAAGTCGGAAACACCATATATTTT	CSVEVGNTIYF
.	once	TRBV19	TRBJ1-4	TGTGCCAGTAGTACGACAGGACTAACTAATGAAAAACTGTTTTTT	CASSTTGLTNEKLFF
.	.	TRBV10-1	TRBJ1-1	TGCGCCAGCAATCAGGACGCGAACACTGAAGCTTTCTTT	CASNQDANTEAFF
.	.	TRBV9	TRBJ1-2	TGTGCCAGCAGCGTAGGGAATGGCTACACCTTC	CASSVGNGYTF
TRBD1	.	TRBV28	TRBJ2-3	TGTGCCAGCAGCGTCATTTACGCCGGGACAGGGGGACTGGATACGCAGTATTTT	CASSVIYAGTGGLDTQYF
.	few	TRBV5-4	TRBJ2-6	TGTGCCAGCAGCTACCGTACAGCTGGGGCCAACGTCCTGACTTTC	CASSYRTAGANVLTF
TRBD2	.	TRBV27	TRBJ2-7	TGTGCCAGCAGTTCGACTAGCGGGAGTGTAGGCGAGCAGTACTTC	CASSSTSGSVGEQYF
.	.	TRBV11-2	TRBJ2-5	TGTGCCAGCAGCTTCTCTCCTGAGACCCAGTACTTC	CASSFSPETQYF
.	.	TRBV9	TRBJ2-3	TGTGCCAGCAGCGTAGGTCAGGGTACAGATACGCAGTATTTT	CASSVGQGTDTQYF
.	few	TRBV9	TRBJ1-2	TGTGCCAGCAGCCCACGGAGGGGTAACTATGGCTACACCTTC	CASSPRRGNYGYTF
TRBD1	.	TRBV27	TRBJ1-2	TGTGCCAGCAGTAGAAAGCCACCCTCGACAGGGGACTACTATGGCTACACCTTC	CASSRKPPSTGDYYGYTF
.	.	TRBV18	TRBJ2-2	TGTGCCAGCTCACCACGCTCGGAGACCACCGGGGAGCTGTTTTTT	CASSPRSETTGELFF
TRBD2	.	TRBV11-2	TRBJ2-1	TGTGCCAGCAGCTTAGGGGCCGGACTAGTCGTCAATGAGCAGTTCTTC	CASSLGAGLVVNEQFF
TRBD1	few	TRBV28	TRBJ1-1	TGTGCCAGCAGTCCCCGGACAGGGGTGCACACTGAAGCTTTCTTT	CASSPRTGVHTEAFF
.	few	TRBV6-6	TRBJ2-7	TGTGCCAGCAGTTACTCCCGTGATCCCCCCTACGAGCAGTACTTC	CASSYSRDPPYEQYF
.	.	TRBV18	TRBJ1-5	TGTGCCAGCTCACCACGACAGGAAGATCAGCCCCAGCATTTT	CASSPRQEDQPQHF